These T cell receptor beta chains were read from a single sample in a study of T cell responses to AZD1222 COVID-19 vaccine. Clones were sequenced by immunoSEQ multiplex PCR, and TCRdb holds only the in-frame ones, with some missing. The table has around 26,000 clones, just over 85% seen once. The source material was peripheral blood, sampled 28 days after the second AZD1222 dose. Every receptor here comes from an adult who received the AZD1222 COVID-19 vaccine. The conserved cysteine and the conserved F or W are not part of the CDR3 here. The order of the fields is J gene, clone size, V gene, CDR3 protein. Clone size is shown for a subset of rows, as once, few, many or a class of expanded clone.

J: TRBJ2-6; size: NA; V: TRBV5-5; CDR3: ASSLSPFSGANVLT
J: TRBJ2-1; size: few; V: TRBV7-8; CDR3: ASSLVKGLPLFSYNEQF
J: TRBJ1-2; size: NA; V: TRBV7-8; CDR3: ASSLGGSNSNYGYT
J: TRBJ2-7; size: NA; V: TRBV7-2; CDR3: ASSLAAVSYEQY
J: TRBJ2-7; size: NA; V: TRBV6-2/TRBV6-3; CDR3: ASSYLTQHASSYEQY
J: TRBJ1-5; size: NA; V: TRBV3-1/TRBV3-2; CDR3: ASSHPFSYEPRGSQH
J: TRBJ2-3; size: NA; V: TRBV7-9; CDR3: ASSSGLAAITDTQY
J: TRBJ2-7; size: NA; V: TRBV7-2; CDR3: ASSLDGQSGREQY
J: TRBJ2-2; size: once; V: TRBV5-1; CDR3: ASSLVPQGASGELF
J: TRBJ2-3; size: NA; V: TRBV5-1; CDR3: ASSLSRDTDTQY
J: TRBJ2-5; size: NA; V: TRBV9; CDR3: ASSVQGGLKETQY
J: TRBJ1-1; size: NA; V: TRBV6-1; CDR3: ASSESQGTGAKEAF
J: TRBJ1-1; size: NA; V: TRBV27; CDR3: ASRSGSMRTEAF
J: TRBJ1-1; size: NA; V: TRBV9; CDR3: PSSKRGGQAMGNTEAF
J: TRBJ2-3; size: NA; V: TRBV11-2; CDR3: ASSSDGHPRDTQY
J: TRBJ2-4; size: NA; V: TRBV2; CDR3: ASSGPSGSKNIQY
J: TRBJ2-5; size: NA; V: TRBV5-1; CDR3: ASSLEGGRETQY
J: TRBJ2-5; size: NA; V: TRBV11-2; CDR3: ASSSDTGIKTQY
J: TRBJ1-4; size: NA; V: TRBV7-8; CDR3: ASSLGGSGPNEKLF
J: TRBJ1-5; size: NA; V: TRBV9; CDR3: ASSVAGYSNQPQH
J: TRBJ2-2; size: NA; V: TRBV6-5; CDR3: ASSQLTGELF
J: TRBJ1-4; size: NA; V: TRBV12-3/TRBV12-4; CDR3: ASKGSTNEKLF
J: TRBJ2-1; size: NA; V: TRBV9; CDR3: ASSAGDYGFNEQF
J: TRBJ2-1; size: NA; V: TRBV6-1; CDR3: ASSEQGYNEQF
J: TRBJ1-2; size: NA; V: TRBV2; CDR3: ASSEEGARRSYT
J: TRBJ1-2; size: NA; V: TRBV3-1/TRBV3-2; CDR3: ASSQERAGGYT
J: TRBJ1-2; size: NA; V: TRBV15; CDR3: ATSTPDLYGYT
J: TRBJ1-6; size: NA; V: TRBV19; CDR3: ASSSHRQGAKSPLH
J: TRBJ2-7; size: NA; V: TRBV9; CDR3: ASSVDSLPAYEQY
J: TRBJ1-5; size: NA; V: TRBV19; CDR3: ASSFPTGNSNQPQH
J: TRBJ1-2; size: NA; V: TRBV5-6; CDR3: ASSSQIYGYT
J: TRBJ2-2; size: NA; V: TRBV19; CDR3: ASGDRGNTGELF
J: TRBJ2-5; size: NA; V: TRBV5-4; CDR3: ASSTEETQY
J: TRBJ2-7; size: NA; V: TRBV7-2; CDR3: ASSSGTSAHEQY
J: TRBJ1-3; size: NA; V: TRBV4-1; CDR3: ASSHPINTDGNTIY
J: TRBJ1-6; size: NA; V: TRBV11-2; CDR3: ASSFGGGDNSPLH
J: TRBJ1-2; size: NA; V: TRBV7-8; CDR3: ASSLGRDGSGYT
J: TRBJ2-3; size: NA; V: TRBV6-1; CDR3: ASSEVSGTTDTQY
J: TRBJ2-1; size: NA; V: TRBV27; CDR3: ASSFRGTSGSYNEQF
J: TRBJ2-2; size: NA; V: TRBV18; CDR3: ASSPRGAGTNTGELF
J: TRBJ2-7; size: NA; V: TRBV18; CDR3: ASSPPRGPGSSYEQY
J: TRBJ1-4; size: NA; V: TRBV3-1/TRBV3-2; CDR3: ASSPRPREKLF
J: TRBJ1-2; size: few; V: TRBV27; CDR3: ASSLVVGSSYGYT
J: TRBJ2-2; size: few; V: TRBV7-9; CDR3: ASRLSGGTIGELF
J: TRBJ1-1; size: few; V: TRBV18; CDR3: ASSLAGLNTEAF
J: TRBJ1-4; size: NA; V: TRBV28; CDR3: ASIGFGAEKLF
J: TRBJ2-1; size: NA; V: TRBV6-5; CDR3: ASSYSSWDPNNEQF
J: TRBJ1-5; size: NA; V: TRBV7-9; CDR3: ASSLGVGSNQPQH
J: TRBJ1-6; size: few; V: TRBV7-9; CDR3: ASSVTGGHYNSPLH
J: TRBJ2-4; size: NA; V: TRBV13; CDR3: ASSLWNPGGKNIQY
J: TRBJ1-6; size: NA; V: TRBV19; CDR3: ASSIQGLNSPLH
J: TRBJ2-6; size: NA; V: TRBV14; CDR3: ASSQTRFSGANVLT
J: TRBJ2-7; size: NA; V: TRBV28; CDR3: ASSPGGGNEQY
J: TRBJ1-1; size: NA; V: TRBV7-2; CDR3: ASSSRAAAGEAF
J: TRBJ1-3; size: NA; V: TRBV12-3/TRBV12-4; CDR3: ASSHTNTIY